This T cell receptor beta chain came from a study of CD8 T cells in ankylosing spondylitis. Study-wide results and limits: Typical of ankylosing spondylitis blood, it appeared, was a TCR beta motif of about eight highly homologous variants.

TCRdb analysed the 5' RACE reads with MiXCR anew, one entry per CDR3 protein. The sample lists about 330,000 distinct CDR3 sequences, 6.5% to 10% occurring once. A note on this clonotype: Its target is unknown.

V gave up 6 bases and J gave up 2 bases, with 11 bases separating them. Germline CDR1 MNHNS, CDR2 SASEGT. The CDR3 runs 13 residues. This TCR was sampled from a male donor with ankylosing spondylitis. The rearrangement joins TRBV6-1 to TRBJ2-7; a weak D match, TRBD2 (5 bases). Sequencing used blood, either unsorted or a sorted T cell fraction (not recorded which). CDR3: CASSRSGPYEQYF. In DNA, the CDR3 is TGTGCCAGCAGCCGAAGCGGACCCTACGAGCAGTACTTC.